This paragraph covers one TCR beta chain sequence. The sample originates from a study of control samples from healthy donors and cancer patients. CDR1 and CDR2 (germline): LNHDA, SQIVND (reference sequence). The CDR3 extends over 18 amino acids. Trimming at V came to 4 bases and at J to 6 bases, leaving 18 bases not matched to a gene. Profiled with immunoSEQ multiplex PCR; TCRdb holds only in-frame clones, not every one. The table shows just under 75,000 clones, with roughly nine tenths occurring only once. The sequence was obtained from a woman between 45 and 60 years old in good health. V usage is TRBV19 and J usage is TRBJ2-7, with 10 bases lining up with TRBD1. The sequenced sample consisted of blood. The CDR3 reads CASSTRDRGLTAMGEQYF. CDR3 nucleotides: TGTGCCAGTAGTACACGGGACAGGGGTCTTACCGCAATGGGCGAGCAGTACTTC.